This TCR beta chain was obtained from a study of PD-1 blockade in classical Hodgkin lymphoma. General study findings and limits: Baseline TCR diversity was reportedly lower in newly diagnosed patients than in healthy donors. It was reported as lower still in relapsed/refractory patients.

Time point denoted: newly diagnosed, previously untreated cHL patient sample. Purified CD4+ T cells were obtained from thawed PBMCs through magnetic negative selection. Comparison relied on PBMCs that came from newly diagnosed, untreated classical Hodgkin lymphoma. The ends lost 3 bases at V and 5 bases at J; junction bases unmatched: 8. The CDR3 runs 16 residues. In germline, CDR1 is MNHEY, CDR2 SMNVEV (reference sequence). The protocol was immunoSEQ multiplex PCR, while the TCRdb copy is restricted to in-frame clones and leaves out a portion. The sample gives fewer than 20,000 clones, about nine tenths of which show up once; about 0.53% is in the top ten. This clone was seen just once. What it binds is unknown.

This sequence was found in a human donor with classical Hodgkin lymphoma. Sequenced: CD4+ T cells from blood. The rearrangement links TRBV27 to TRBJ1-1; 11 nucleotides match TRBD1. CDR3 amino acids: CASSFRTGGAGTEAFF. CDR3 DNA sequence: TGTGCCAGCAGTTTTCGGACAGGGGGCGCCGGTACTGAAGCTTTCTTT.